The 20 T cell receptor beta chains below were found in one sample sequenced in a study of cytomegalovirus exposure and HLA in healthy donors listed by TCRdb under 2017. Library prep was done by the immunoSEQ multiplex PCR assay. The multiplex PCR relied on a mix of 60 forward primers for TCR Vbeta segments and 13 reverse primers for TCR Jbeta segments. What TCRdb holds here is the immuneACCESS table cut down to in-frame rearrangements. Part of the clones is not present; checked against another copy, under half of the missing clones reflect an unresolved V gene, and the others are unexplained. This sample is represented by approximately 160,000 clones; 55% to 70% of them were singletons. 3% of the sample is taken by the ten largest. Material for sequencing was PBMCs. Receptors were obtained from a woman in her 30s in good health and CMV-seropositive.

This clone was found a few times. The chain is built from TRBV7-2 and TRBJ1-6; D perhaps matches TRBD1 (5 bases). Trimming shortened V by 1 base and J by 8 bases, and 12 bases separated the two germline ends. CDR1 SGHTA and CDR2 FQGNSA come from the germline V gene. The CDR3 has 15 amino acids. CDR3 sequence: CASSLGGVVDSPLHF. In DNA, the CDR3 is TGTGCCAGCAGCTTAGGGGGGGTTGTTGATTCACCCCTCCACTTT.

The chain uses TRBV5-1 and TRBJ2-3; 9 bases match TRBD1. V shed 4 bases and J 6 bases; nucleotides not matched to a gene: 15. From germline, CDR1 is SGHRS and CDR2 YFSETQ. This CDR3 is built from 17 residues. The DNA for the CDR3 is TGCGCCAGCAGCCTAGTATATGGACAGGGGTTGAAGGATACGCAGTATTTT. The encoded protein is CASSLVYGQGLKDTQYF.

The gene calls are TRBV11-2 and TRBJ2-5; D possibly corresponds to TRBD2 (6 bases). The last part of the DNA fits TRBJ2-7 better; the J call may be wrong. The CDR3 length is 15 residues. Germline V lookup: CDR1 SGHAT, CDR2 FQNNGV. CDR3 in amino acids: CASSLEAGGSYEQYF. The CDR3 DNA is TGTGCCAGCAGCTTAGAAGCCGGGGGTTCGTACGAGCAGTACTTC.

V is TRBV4-1 and J is TRBJ1-4; 10 bases fit TRBD1. Per germline, CDR1 MGHRA and CDR2 YSYEKL. V dropped 1 base and J dropped 8; count of bases not matched to a gene: 4. The CDR3 runs to 15 residues. The CDR3 is CASSQVGTGVEKLFF. The CDR3 DNA follows: TGCGCCAGCAGCCAAGTCGGGACAGGGGTGGAAAAACTGTTTTTT.

The V and J genes are TRBV5-6 and TRBJ1-1; D unclear. Germline-derived CDR1 and CDR2 are SGHDT and YYEEEE. This CDR3 contains 14 residues. V was shortened by 0 bases and J by 11 bases, with 17 bases between the two germline ends. The CDR3 is CASSLGQEAEMAFF. CDR3 nucleotides: TGTGCCAGCAGCTTGGGCCAGGAGGCAGAGATGGCTTTCTTT.

CDR3 nucleotide sequence: TGTGCCAGCAGTCAACCTGGAGCTAACACTGAAGCTTTCTTT. Protein product: CASSQPGANTEAFF. The chain is built from TRBV6-1 and TRBJ1-1, with D uncertain. The CDR3 is 14 amino acids. CDR1 is MNHNS, CDR2 SASEGT, per germline. The V and J ends lost 5 bases and 2 bases respectively, with 12 bases between them.

V gene TRBV28 combines with J gene TRBJ1-1; the D is unclear. V was shortened by 7 bases and J by 1 base, with 7 bases between the two germline ends. Germline CDR1 reads MDHEN; CDR2 reads SYDVKM. The CDR3 is made up of 12 amino acids. Here the CDR3 reads CASKAGNTEAFF. The CDR3, as DNA: TGTGCCAGCAAGGCGGGGAACACTGAAGCTTTCTTT.

The rearrangement links TRBV6-5 to TRBJ1-1; 10 nucleotides agree with TRBD1. CDR1 is MNHEY, CDR2 SVGAGI, per germline. The CDR3 is 15 amino acids. V gave up 0 bases and J gave up 4 bases; unmatched junction bases: 2. The CDR3, as DNA: TGTGCCAGCAGTTACTCCGGGACAGGGGTCACTGAAGCTTTCTTT. It codes for CASSYSGTGVTEAFF.

The chain is built from TRBV29-1 and TRBJ1-1; a possible D gene is TRBD1 (5 bases). This CDR3 spans 12 amino acids. Germline CDR1 is SQVTM and CDR2 is ANQGSEA. V was cut by 2 bases and J by 2 bases, with 6 bases left in between. The CDR3 region has the DNA TGCAGCGTTGAACAGGGAAACACTGAAGCTTTCTTT. Amino acid sequence: CSVEQGNTEAFF.

This clone was detected only a few times. The CDR3 loop reads CASSSTGGANYGYTF. DNA of the CDR3: TGTGCCAGCAGTTCCACCGGGGGGGCTAACTATGGCTACACCTTC. The chain has TRBV28 and TRBJ1-2; D might be TRBD1 (5 bases). This CDR3 spans 15 amino acids. Trimming pared 4 bases from V and 0 bases from J, leaving 12 bases between. Germline V lookup: CDR1 MDHEN, CDR2 SYDVKM.

V usage is TRBV23-1 and J usage is TRBJ2-5, with 9 bases fitting TRBD2. TRBV23-1 carries the ORF label, with uncertain function. CDR3 length: 17 amino acids. Trimming took 0 bases from V and 5 from J; bases not matched to a gene: 10. The CDR3 spells CASSQSRGSGGGETQYF. CDR3 DNA sequence: TGCGCCAGCAGTCAATCAAGAGGTAGCGGGGGTGGGGAGACCCAGTACTTC.

The V gene is TRBV10-3, the J gene TRBJ1-5; TRBD1 agrees at 8 bases. This CDR3 spans 13 amino acids. J was trimmed by 3 bases and V by 10 bases; bases with no gene match: 5. Germline V gene sequence: CDR1 ENHRY, CDR2 SYGVKD. CDR3 sequence reads: CATGQGYNQPQHF. The DNA of the CDR3 is TGTGCCACTGGACAGGGCTACAATCAGCCCCAGCATTTT.

V and J are TRBV2 and TRBJ2-2; the D is unclear. The V gene's germline CDR1 is SNHLY and CDR2 FYNNEI. The CDR3 runs 13 residues. Deletions cut 0 bases from V and 4 bases from J, with 3 bases between. CDR3 in amino acids: CASSEARTGELFF. CDR3 DNA: TGTGCCAGCAGTGAAGCGCGCACCGGGGAGCTGTTTTTT.

The chain couples TRBV29-1 to TRBJ2-2; 12 nucleotides align to TRBD1. V lost 5 bases and J lost 5; bases outside the gene matches: 6. The germline CDR1 and CDR2 sequences are SQVTM and ANQGSEA. The CDR3 spans 15 residues. CDR3 residues: CSVSGQGARTGELFF. Written as DNA, the CDR3 is TGCAGCGTTTCGGGACAGGGGGCGCGAACCGGGGAGCTGTTTTTT.

In its sample, this clone was seen a few times. The chain's CDR3 is CASSRRQGAGNEQFF. The CDR3 nucleotides read TGTGCCAGCAGTAGAAGACAGGGGGCCGGCAATGAGCAGTTCTTC. The V call is TRBV6-5, the J call TRBJ2-1; 10 bases match TRBD1. The length of the CDR3 is 15 residues. V lost 5 bases and J lost 6; bases outside the gene matches: 7. The germline V gene has CDR1 MNHEY and CDR2 SVGAGI.

The J gene is TRBJ2-7, the V gene TRBV2, with a tentative D call TRBD2 (6 bases). This CDR3 region has 15 residues. Trimming removed 7 bases from V and 3 bases from J, with 19 bases in between. The germline V gene has CDR1 SNHLY and CDR2 FYNNEI. The CDR3 loop reads CASKTGTGNLYEQYF. CDR3 coding DNA: TGTGCCAGCAAGACCGGGACTGGAAACCTCTACGAGCAGTACTTC.

Within the sample, this clone is medium-sized (0.01 to 0.1%). The J gene is TRBJ2-7, the V gene TRBV5-6; TRBD2 agrees at 7 bases. After removal of 4 bases from V and 1 base from J, the junction contained 14 bases not matched to a gene. This CDR3 has 17 amino acids. Germline V gene lookup returns CDR1 SGHDT and CDR2 YYEEEE. The CDR3 DNA is TGTGCCAGCAGCGCGTCTCCCGGGACTACCGCTTCCTACGAGCAGTACTTC. As protein: CASSASPGTTASYEQYF.

The J gene is TRBJ1-1, the V gene TRBV6-1; tentative D call: TRBD1 (6 bases). V was cut by 4 bases and J by 5 bases, with 14 bases left in between. Germline V CDR1 and CDR2: MNHNS, SASEGT. The CDR3 is 14 amino acids. The CDR3 bases are TGTGCCAGCAGTGGGGGGGGGCTAGGGACTGAAGCTTTCTTT. Translated, it gives CASSGGGLGTEAFF.

This sequence joins TRBV11-2 and TRBJ2-1; D is perhaps TRBD2 (7 bases). CDR3 length: 14 amino acids. The germline V and J ends were trimmed by 8 bases and 4 bases, with 15 bases remaining between them. Germline values: CDR1 SGHAT, CDR2 FQNNGV. In DNA, the CDR3 is TGTGCCAGCCCGGGCGGGGGCTCATACAATGAGCAGTTCTTC. Protein sequence: CASPGGGSYNEQFF.

This clone was seen a few times. This sequence joins TRBV10-1 and TRBJ1-2; no definite D call. The CDR3 has 13 amino acids. Trimming removed 3 bases from V and 1 base from J, with 6 bases in between. CDR1 is WNHNN, CDR2 SYGVQD, per germline (reference sequence). This CDR3 is CASSEGSNYGYTF. In DNA form, the CDR3 reads TGCGCCAGCAGTGAAGGGAGTAACTATGGCTACACCTTC.